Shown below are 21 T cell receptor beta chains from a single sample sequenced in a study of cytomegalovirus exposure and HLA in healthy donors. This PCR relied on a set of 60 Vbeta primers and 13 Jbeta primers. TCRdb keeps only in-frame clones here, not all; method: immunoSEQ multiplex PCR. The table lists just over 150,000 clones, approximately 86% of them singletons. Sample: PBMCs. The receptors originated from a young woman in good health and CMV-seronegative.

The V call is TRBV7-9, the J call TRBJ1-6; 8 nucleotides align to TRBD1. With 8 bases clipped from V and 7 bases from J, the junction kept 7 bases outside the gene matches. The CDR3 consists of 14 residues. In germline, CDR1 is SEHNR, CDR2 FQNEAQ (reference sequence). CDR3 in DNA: TGTGCCAGCGCCCTCGGACAGGGAAATTCACCCCTCCACTTT. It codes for CASALGQGNSPLHF.

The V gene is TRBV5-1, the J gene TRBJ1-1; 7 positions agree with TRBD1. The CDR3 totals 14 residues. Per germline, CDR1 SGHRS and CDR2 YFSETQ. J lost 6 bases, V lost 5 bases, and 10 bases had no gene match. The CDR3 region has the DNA TGCGCCAGCAGATCGGGTCCAGGGGGTCCTGAAGCTTTCTTT. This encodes CASRSGPGGPEAFF.

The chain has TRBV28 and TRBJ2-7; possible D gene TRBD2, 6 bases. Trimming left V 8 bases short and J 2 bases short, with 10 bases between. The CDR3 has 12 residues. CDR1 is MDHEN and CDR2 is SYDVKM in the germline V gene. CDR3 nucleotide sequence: TGTGCCAGCCGTGGAGGGGCCTACGAGCAGTACTTC. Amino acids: CASRGGAYEQYF.

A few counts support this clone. Here the CDR3 reads CASSDRGGDTQYF. CDR3 coding DNA: TGTGCCAGCAGTGATCGCGGGGGTGATACGCAGTATTTT. This chain links TRBV6-4 with TRBJ2-3; 7 bases are a match to TRBD2. The CDR3 extends over 13 amino acids. V gave up 3 bases and J gave up 6 bases; unmatched junction bases: 3. CDR1 is MRHNA and CDR2 is SNTAGT in the germline V gene.

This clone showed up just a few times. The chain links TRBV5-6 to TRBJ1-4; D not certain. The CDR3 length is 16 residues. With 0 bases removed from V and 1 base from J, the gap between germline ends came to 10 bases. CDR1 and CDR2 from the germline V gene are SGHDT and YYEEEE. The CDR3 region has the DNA TGTGCCAGCAGCTTGGGCATTTCGGGAACTAATGAAAAACTGTTTTTT. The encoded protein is CASSLGISGTNEKLFF. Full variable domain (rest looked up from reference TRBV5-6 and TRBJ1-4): DAGVTQSPTHLIKTRGQQVTLRCSPKSGHDTVSWYQQALGQGPQFIFQYYEEEERQRGNFPDRFSGHQFPNYSSELNVNALLLGDSALYLCASSLGISGTNEKLFFGSGTQLSVL.

The CDR3: CASFWESVGEKLFF. The CDR3 DNA reads TGTGCCAGTTTCTGGGAGAGTGTAGGTGAAAAACTGTTTTTT. The chain is built from TRBV19 and TRBJ1-4, with unresolved D. CDR3 size: 14 residues. The germline CDR1 and CDR2 sequences are LNHDA and SQIVND (reference sequence). The V and J ends lost 8 bases and 7 bases respectively, with 17 bases between them. Full variable domain (remainder filled in from reference TRBV19 and TRBJ1-4): DGGITQSPKYLFRKEGQNVTLSCEQNLNHDAMYWYRQDPGQGLRLIYYSQIVNDFQKGDIAEGYSVSREKKESFPLTVTSAQKNPTAFYLCASFWESVGEKLFFGSGTQLSVL.

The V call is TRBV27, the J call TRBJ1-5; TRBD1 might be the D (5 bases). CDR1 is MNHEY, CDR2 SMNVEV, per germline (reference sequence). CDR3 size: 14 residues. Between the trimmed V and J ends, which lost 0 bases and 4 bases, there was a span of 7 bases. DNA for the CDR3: TGTGCCAGCAGTTTATCAGGGGTGAATCAGCCCCAGCATTTT. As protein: CASSLSGVNQPQHF.

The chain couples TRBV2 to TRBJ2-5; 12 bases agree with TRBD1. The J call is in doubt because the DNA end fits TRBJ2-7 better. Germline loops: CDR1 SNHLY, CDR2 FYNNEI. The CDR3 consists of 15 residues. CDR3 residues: CASLLGQGASYEQYF. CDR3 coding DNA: TGTGCCAGTCTTTTGGGACAGGGGGCTTCCTACGAGCAGTACTTC.

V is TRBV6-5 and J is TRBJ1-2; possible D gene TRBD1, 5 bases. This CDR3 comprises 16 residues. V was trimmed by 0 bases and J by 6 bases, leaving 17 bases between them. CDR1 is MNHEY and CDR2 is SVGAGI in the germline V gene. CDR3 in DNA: TGTGCCAGCAGTTACTCGGAGGGGACCCCCCTCGATGGCTACACCTTC. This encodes CASSYSEGTPLDGYTF.

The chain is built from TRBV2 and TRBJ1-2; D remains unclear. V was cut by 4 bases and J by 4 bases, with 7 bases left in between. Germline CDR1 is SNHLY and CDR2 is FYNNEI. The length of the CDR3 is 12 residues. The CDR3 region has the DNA TGTGCCAGCAGTGTTTTCGGCTATGGCTACACCTTC. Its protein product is CASSVFGYGYTF.

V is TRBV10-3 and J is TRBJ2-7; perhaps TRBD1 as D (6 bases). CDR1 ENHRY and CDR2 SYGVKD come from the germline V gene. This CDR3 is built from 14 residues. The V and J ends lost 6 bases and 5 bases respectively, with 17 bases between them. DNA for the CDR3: TGTGCCATCAGCGGTAGGACAGTAGGCCACGAGCAGTACTTC. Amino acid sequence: CAISGRTVGHEQYF.

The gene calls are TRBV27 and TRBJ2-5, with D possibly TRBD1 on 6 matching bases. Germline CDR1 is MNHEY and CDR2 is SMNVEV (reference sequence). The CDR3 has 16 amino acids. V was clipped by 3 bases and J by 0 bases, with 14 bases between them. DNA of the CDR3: TGTGCCAGCAGTTTTCGGATACCAGGGGACCAAGAGACCCAGTACTTC. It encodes CASSFRIPGDQETQYF.

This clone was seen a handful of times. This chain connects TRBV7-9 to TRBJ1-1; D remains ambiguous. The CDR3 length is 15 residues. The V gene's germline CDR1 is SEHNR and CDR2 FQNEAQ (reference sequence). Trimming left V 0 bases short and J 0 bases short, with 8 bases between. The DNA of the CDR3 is TGTGCCAGCAGCTTAGCGACTGCCATGAACACTGAAGCTTTCTTT. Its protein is CASSLATAMNTEAFF.

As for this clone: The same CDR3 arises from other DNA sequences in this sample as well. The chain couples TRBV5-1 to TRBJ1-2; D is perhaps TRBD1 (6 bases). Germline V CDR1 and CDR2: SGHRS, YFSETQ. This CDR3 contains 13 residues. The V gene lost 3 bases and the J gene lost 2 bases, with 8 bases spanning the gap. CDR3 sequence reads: CASSSGQNYGYTF. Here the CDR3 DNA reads TGCGCCAGCAGCTCAGGACAGAACTATGGCTACACCTTC.

The DNA for the CDR3 is TGTGCCAGCAGCACGGTTTTAAGCGGGAGCGGTTATGCCGGGGAGCTGTTTTTT. Translating gives CASSTVLSGSGYAGELFF. V gene TRBV28 combines with J gene TRBJ2-2; TRBD2 aligns across 8 bases. CDR1 is MDHEN, CDR2 SYDVKM, per germline. This CDR3 is 18 amino acids long. V shed 6 bases and J 6 bases; nucleotides not matched to a gene: 18.

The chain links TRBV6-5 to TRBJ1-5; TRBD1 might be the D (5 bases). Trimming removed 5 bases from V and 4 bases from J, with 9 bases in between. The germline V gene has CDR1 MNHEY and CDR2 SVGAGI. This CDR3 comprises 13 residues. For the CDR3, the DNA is TGTGCCAGCAGTATTGGGGGGAATCAGCCCCAGCATTTT. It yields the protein CASSIGGNQPQHF.

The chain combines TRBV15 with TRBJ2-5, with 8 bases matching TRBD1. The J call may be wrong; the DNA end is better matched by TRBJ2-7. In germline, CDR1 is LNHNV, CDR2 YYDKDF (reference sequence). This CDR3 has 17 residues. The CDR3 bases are TGTGCCACCAGCAGAGATCAGGGTACAGGGGGAAGGAACGAGCAGTACTTC. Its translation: CATSRDQGTGGRNEQYF.

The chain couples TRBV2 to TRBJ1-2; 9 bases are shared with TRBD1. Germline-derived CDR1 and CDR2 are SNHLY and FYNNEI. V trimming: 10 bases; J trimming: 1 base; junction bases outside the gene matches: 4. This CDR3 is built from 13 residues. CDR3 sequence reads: CAKQGASNYGYTF. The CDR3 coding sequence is TGTGCCAAACAGGGGGCGAGTAACTATGGCTACACCTTC.

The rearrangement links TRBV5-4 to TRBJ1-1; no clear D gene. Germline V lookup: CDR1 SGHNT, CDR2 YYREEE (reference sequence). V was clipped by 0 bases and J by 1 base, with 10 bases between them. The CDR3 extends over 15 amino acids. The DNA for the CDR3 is TGTGCCAGCAGCTTGGATGGCGAGGCGAACACTGAAGCTTTCTTT. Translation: CASSLDGEANTEAFF.

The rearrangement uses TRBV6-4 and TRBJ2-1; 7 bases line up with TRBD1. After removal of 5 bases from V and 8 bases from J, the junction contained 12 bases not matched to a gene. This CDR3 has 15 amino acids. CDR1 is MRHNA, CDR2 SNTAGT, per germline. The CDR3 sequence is CASSITMTGSDEQFF. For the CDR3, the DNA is TGTGCCAGCAGTATAACCATGACAGGGAGCGATGAGCAGTTCTTC.

The CDR3 loop reads CASSSPPGGAEKLFF. The CDR3 nucleotides are TGTGCCAGCAGTTCCCCCCCGGGGGGCGCTGAAAAACTGTTTTTT. This chain connects TRBV28 to TRBJ1-4; D perhaps matches TRBD1 (6 bases). The ends were cut back, 4 bases at V and 7 bases at J, with 16 bases in the middle. CDR3 length: 15 residues. In germline, CDR1 is MDHEN, CDR2 SYDVKM.